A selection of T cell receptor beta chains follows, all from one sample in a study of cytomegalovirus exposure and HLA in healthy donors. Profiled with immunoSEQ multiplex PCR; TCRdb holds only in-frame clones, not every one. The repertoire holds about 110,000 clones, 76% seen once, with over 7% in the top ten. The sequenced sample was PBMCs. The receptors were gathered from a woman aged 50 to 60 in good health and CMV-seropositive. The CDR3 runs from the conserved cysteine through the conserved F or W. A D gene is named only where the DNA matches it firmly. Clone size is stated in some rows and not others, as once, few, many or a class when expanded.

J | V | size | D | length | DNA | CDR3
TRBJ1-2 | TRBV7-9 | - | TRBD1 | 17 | TGTTCCAGCAGCTTAACTGAGACAGGGCCCTCAACTTATGGCTACACCTTC | CSSSLTETGPSTYGYTF
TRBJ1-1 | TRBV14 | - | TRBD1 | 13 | TGTGCCAGCAGCAACAGGGGATACACTGAAGCTTTCTTT | CASSNRGYTEAFF
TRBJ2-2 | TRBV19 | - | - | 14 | TGTGCCAGTAGTATAGACAGGGGAACGGGGGAGCTGTTTTTT | CASSIDRGTGELFF
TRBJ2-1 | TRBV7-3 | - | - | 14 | TGTGCCAGCAGCTTACCGGGCTCCTACAATGAGCAGTTCTTC | CASSLPGSYNEQFF
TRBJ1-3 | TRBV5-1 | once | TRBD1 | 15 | TGCGCCAGCAGCTTACAGGGGCGCTCTGGAAACACCATATATTTT | CASSLQGRSGNTIYF
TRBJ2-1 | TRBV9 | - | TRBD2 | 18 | TGTGCCAGCAGCTCGGGGGGGACTAGCGGGGGGCGCATCAATGAGCAGTTCTTC | CASSSGGTSGGRINEQFF
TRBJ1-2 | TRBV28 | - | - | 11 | TGTGCCAGCAGTTTGTCCGATGGCTACACCTTC | CASSLSDGYTF
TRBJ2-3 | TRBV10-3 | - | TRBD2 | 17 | TGTGCCATCAGTGAAACGGGGGGACTAGCGGGGGGGGATACGCAGTATTTT | CAISETGGLAGGDTQYF
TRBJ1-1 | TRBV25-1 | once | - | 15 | TGTGCCAGCAGTGAAGGGTGGGAGGGAATAACTGAAGCTTTCTTT | CASSEGWEGITEAFF
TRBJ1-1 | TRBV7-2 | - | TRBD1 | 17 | TGTGCCAGCAGCTTGTGGACAGGGGGCGGGGGGGCCACTGAAGCTTTCTTT | CASSLWTGGGGATEAFF
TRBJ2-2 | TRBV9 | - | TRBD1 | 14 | TGTGCCAGCAGCGCAGGGGGCGGCACCGGGGAGCTGTTTTTT | CASSAGGGTGELFF
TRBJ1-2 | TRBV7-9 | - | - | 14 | TGTGCCAGCAGCTTTTGGGACACCAACTATGGCTACACCTTC | CASSFWDTNYGYTF
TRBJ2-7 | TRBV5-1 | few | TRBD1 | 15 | TGCGCCAGCAGCGTACAGGGGGCGCGGTCCTACGAGCAGTACTTC | CASSVQGARSYEQYF
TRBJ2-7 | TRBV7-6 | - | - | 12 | TGTGCCAGCAGCTCGGGTGGCAACGGGCAGTACTTC | CASSSGGNGQYF
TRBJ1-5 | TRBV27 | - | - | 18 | TGTGCCAGCAGCCCGGAGGGACGCCAGGCCGGGAGGAATCAGCCCCAGCATTTT | CASSPEGRQAGRNQPQHF
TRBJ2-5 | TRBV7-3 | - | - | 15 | TGTGCCAGCAGCTTAGCGGGGACTCAACAAGAGACCCAGTACTTC | CASSLAGTQQETQYF
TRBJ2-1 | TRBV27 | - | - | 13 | TGTGCCAGCAGTTTAACCTACTACAATGAGCAGTTCTTC | CASSLTYYNEQFF
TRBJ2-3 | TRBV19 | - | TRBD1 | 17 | TGTGCCAGTAGTGGAGGCTCCGGGACAGCTAGCACAGATACGCAGTATTTT | CASSGGSGTASTDTQYF
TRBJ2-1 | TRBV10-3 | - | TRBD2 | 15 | TGTGCCATCAGTGCACTAGCGGGTAAATACAATGAGCAGTTCTTC | CAISALAGKYNEQFF
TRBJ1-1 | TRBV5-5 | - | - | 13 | TGTGCCAGCAGCTTTTCTCCCTCCACTGAAGCTTTCTTT | CASSFSPSTEAFF
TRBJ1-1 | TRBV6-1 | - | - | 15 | TGTGCCAGCAGTCCCCAAACAGGAGTGAACACTGAAGCTTTCTTT | CASSPQTGVNTEAFF
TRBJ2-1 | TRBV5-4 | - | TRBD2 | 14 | TGTGCCAGCAGCTCGGGACTAGCGGACAATGAGCAGTTCTTC | CASSSGLADNEQFF
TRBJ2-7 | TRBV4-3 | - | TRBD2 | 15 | TGCGCCAGCAGCCAAGGAGCTAGCGGAGCCTACGAGCAGTACTTC | CASSQGASGAYEQYF
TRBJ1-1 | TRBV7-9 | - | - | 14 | TGTGCCAGCAGCTTAGGCAGGTGGAACACTGAAGCTTTCTTT | CASSLGRWNTEAFF
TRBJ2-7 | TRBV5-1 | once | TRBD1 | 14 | TGCGCCAGCAGCTTGGGGACAGGGGTCCACGAGCAGTACTTC | CASSLGTGVHEQYF
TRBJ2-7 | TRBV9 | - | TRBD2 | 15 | TGTGCCAGCAGCGTAACTAGCGGGGCCTCTAGCGAGCAGTACTTC | CASSVTSGASSEQYF
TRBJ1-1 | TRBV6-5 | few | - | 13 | TGTGCCAGCAGTTACGAACAGTACACTGAAGCTTTCTTT | CASSYEQYTEAFF
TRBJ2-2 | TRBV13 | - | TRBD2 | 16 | TGTGCCAGCAGCTGGTTCGCGGGGGTGGACACCGGGGAGCTGTTTTTT | CASSWFAGVDTGELFF
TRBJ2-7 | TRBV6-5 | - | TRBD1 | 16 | TGTGCCAGCAGTTACGCCTCGGACAGGGGGCGAAACGAGCAGTACTTC | CASSYASDRGRNEQYF
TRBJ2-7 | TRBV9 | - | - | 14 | TGTGCCAGCAGCGTAGGGTCCGGGAACGGAGAGCAGTACTTC | CASSVGSGNGEQYF
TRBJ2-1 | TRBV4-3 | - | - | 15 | TGCGCCAGCAGCCAAGGGACTGGTGCGGGTAATGAGCAGTTCTTC | CASSQGTGAGNEQFF
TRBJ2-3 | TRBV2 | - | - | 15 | TGTGCCAGCACCCAAGGGGGGGTCAGCACAGATACGCAGTATTTT | CASTQGGVSTDTQYF
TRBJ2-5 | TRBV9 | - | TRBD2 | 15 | TGTGCCAGCAGCGGGGGAGTAATTGGGGAGGGAACCCAGTACTTC | CASSGGVIGEGTQYF
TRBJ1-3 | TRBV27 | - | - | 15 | TGTGCCAGCAGTTCAGGGACTTTCCTCGGAAACACCATATATTTT | CASSSGTFLGNTIYF
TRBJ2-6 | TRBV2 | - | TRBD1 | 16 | TGTGCCAGGGGACAGGGAACCGTCTCTGGGGCCAACGTCCTGACTTTC | CARGQGTVSGANVLTF
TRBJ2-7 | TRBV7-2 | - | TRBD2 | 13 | TGTGCCAGCAGCCACCGGGGGGTCTACGAGCAGTACTTC | CASSHRGVYEQYF
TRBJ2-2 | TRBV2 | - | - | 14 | TGTGCCAGCCATGAGGTCAGGGGCACCGGGGAGCTGTTTTTT | CASHEVRGTGELFF
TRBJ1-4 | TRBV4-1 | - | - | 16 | TGCGCCAGCAGCCTCCGAGGAGGAGCAACTAATGAAAAACTGTTTTTT | CASSLRGGATNEKLFF
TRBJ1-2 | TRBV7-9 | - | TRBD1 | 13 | TGTGCCAGCAGCCAGGACAGGGCGGATGGCTACACCTTC | CASSQDRADGYTF
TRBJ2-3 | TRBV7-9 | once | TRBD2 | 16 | TGTGCCAGCAGCGGGACCGGGAGGAAGGGCGCAGATACGCAGTATTTT | CASSGTGRKGADTQYF
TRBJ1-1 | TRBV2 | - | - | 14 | TGTGCCAGCAGTGAACGGAGGGGACCTAGTGAAGCTTTCTTT | CASSERRGPSEAFF
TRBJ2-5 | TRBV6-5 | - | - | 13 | TGTGCCAGCACCCCACCCGGCGGAGAGACCCAGTACTTC | CASTPPGGETQYF
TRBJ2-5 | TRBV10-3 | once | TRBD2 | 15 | TGTGCCATCAGTCCCCAACTAGCGGGGGAGGAGACCCAGTACTTC | CAISPQLAGEETQYF
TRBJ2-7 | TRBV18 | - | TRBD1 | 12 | TGTGCCAGCTCAGAACAGGGGGCGGAGCAGTACTTC | CASSEQGAEQYF